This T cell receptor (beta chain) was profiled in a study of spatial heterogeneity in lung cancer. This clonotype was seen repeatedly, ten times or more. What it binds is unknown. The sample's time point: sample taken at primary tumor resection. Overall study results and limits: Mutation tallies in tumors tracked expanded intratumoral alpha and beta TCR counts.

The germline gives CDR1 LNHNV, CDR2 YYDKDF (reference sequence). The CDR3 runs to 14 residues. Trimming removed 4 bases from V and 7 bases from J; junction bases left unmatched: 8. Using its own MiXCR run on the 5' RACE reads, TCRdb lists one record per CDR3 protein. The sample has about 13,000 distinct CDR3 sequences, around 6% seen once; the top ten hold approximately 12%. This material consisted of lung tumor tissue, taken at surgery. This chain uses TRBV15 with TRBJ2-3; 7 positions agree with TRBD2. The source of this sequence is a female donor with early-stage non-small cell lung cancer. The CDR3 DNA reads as TGTGCCACCAGCACAGTGATGGGGGGGAATACGCAGTATTTT. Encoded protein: CATSTVMGGNTQYF.